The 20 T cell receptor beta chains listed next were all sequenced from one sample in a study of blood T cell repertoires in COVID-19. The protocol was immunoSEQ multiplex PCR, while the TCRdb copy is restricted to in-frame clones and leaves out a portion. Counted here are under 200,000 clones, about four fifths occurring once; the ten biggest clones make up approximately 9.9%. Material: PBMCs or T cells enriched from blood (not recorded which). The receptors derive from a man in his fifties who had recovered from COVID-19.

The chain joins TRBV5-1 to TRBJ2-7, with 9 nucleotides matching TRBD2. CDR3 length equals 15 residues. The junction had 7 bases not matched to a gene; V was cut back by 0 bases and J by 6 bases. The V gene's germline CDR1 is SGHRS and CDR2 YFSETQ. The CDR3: CASSLVLAGDSEQYF. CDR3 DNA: TGCGCCAGCAGCTTGGTTTTAGCGGGAGATTCCGAGCAGTACTTC. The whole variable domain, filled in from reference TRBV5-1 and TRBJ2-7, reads KAGVTQTPRYLIKTRGQQVTLSCSPISGHRSVSWYQQTPGQGLQFLFEYFSETQRNKGNFPGRFSGRQFSNSRSEMNVSTLELGDSALYLCASSLVLAGDSEQYFGPGTRLTVT.

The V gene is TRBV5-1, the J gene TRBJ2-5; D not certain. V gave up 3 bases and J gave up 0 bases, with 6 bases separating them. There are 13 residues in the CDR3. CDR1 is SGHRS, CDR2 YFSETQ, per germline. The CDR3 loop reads CASSSGDQETQYF. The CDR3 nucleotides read TGCGCCAGCAGCTCCGGAGACCAAGAGACCCAGTACTTC.

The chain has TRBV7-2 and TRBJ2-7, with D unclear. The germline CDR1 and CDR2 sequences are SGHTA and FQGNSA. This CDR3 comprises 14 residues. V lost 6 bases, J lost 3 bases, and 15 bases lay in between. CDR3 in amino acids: CASRSQAPGYEQYF. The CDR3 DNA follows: TGTGCCAGCAGATCACAAGCGCCGGGCTACGAGCAGTACTTC.

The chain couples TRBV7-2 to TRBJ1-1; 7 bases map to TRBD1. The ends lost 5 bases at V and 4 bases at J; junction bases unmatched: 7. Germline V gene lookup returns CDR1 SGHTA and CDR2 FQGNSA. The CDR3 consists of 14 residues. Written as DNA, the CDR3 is TGTGCCAGCAGCCCCCATGACAGGGTCACTGAAGCTTTCTTT. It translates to CASSPHDRVTEAFF.

The CDR3: CASSLDLGSSTDTQYF. The CDR3 DNA reads TGTGCCAGCAGCTTAGATCTTGGCAGTAGCACAGATACGCAGTATTTT. V usage is TRBV11-2 and J usage is TRBJ2-3, with D uncertain. The CDR3 spans 16 residues. Germline V gives CDR1 SGHAT, CDR2 FQNNGV. The V gene lost 0 bases and the J gene lost 0 bases, with 10 bases spanning the gap. The full variable domain, with the rest looked up from reference TRBV11-2 and TRBJ2-3, is EAGVAQSPRYKIIEKRQSVAFWCNPISGHATLYWYQQILGQGPKLLIQFQNNGVVDDSQLPKDRFSAERLKGVDSTLKIQPAKLEDSAVYLCASSLDLGSSTDTQYFGPGTRLTVL.

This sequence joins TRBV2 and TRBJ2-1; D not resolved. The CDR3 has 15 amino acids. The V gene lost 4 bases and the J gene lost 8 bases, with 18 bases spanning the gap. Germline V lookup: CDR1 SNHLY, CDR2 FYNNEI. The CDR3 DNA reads TGTGCCAGCAGTGGCGGCTCATCTTTCGTGGATGAGCAGTTCTTC. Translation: CASSGGSSFVDEQFF.

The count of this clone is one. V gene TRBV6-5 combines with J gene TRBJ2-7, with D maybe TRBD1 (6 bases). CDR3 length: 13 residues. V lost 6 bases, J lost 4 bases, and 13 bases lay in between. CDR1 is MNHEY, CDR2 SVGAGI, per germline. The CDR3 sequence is CASSLGQIYEQYF. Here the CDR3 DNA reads TGTGCCAGCAGCCTTGGACAGATATACGAGCAGTACTTC.

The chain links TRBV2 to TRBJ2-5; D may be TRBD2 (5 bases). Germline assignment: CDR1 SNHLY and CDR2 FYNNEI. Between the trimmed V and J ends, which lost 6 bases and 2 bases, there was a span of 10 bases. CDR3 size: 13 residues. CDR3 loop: CASRSGYQETQYF. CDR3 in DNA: TGTGCCAGCAGATCGGGATATCAAGAGACCCAGTACTTC. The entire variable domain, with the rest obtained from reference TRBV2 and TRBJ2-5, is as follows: EPEVTQTPSHQVTQMGQEVILRCVPISNHLYFYWYRQILGQKVEFLVSFYNNEISEKSEIFDDQFSVERPDGSNFTLKIRSTKLEDSAMYFCASRSGYQETQYFGPGTRLLVL.

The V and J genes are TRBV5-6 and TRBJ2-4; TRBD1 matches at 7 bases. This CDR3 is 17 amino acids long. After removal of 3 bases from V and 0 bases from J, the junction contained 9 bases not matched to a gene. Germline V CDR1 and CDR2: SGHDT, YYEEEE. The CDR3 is CASSWIPQGLAKNIQYF. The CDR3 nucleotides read TGTGCCAGCAGCTGGATCCCACAGGGGTTAGCCAAAAACATTCAGTACTTC.

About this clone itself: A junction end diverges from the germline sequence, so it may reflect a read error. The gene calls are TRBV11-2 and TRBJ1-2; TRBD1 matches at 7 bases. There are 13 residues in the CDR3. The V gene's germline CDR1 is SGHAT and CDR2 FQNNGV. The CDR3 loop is CASSVDRDYGYTF. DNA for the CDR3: TGTGCCAGCAGCGTAGACAGGGACTATGGCTACACCTTC.

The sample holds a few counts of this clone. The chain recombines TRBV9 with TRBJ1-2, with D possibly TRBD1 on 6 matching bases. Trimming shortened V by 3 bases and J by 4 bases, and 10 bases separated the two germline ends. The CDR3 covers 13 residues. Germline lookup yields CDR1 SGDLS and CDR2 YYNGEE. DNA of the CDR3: TGTGCCAGCAGCGACTGGACAGCCTATGGCTACACCTTC. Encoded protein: CASSDWTAYGYTF.

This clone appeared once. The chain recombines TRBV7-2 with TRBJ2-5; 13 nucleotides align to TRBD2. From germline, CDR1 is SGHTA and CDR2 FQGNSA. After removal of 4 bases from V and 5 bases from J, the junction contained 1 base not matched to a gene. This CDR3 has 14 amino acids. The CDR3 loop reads CASSWGLAGETQYF. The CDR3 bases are TGTGCCAGCAGCTGGGGACTAGCGGGGGAGACCCAGTACTTC.

The CDR3 coding sequence is TGTGCCAGCAGTTACAGGGGAGGGGAGCTGTTTTTT. It specifies CASSYRGGELFF. The chain combines TRBV2 with TRBJ2-2, with 7 bases matching TRBD1. The CDR3 spans 12 residues. The J segment lost 8 bases and the V segment lost 5 bases, leaving 2 bases of the junction unmatched. Germline-derived CDR1 and CDR2 are SNHLY and FYNNEI.

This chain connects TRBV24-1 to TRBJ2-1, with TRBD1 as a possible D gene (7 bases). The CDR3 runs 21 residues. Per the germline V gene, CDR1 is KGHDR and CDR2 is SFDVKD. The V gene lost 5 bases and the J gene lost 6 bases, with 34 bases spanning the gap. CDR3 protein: CATSGFKGANMGGIGSNEQFF. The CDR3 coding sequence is TGTGCCACCAGTGGTTTCAAGGGGGCAAATATGGGCGGGATAGGGTCCAATGAGCAGTTCTTC.

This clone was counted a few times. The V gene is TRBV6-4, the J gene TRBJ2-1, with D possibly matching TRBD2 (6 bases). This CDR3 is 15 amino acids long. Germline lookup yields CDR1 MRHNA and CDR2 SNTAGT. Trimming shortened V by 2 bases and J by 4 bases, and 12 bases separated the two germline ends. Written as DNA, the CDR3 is TGTGCCAGCAGTGACCCGGGACTCAATTACAATGAGCAGTTCTTC. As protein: CASSDPGLNYNEQFF.

The CDR3 DNA sequence: TGTGCCAGCAGTTTAGGAGGGTTGATCGAGCAGTACTTC. Translated, it gives CASSLGGLIEQYF. This chain joins TRBV12-3 or TRBV12-4 and TRBJ2-7, with D perhaps matching TRBD2 (5 bases). The ends were cut back, 1 base at V and 6 bases at J, with 10 bases in the middle. CDR3 length: 13 residues.

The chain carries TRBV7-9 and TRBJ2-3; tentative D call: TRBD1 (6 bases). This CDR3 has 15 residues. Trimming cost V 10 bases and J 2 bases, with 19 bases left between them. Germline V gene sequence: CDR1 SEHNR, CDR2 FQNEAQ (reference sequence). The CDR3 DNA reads TGTGCCATTCGTGGAGAACAGGGTAACACAGATACGCAGTATTTT. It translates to CAIRGEQGNTDTQYF.

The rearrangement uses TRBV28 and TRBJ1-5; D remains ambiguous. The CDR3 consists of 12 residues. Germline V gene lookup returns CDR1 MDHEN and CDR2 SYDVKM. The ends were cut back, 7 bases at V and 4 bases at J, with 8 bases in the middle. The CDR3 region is CASKTGNQPQHF. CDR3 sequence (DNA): TGTGCCAGCAAGACGGGAAATCAGCCCCAGCATTTT.

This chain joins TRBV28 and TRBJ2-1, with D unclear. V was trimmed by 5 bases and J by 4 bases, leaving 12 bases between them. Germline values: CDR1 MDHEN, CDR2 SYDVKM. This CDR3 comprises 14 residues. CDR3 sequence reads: CASSPDLGYNEQFF. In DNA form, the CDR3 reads TGTGCCAGCAGTCCAGATCTCGGGTACAATGAGCAGTTCTTC.

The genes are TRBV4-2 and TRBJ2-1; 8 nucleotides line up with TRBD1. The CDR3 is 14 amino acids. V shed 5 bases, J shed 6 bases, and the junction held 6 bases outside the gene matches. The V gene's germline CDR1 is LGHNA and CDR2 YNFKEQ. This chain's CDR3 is CASSSRGLPNEQFF. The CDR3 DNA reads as TGTGCCAGCAGCTCCAGGGGGCTCCCCAATGAGCAGTTCTTC.